This T cell receptor beta chain came from a study of T-cell memory formation after mild COVID-19. Study as a whole: Largely, TCR clusters stayed within a single donor.

Germline CDR1 and CDR2: LNHNV and YYDKDF (reference sequence). J gave up 8 bases and V 3 bases, and 4 bases lay outside the gene matches. The CDR3 is 13 amino acids. MiXCR, run by TCRdb on the 5' RACE reads, gives a single entry per CDR3 protein. In the table there are about half a million distinct CDR3 sequences, approximately 18% of which are singletons. The receptor was isolated from an adult woman who had mild COVID-19 (a few samples of this study predate the infection). Cell type and time point are not known. This chain links TRBV15 with TRBJ2-1, with 7 bases identical to TRBD2. Sequences were obtained from PBMCs or a T cell subset sorted from them (not recorded which). Written as DNA, the CDR3 is TGTGCCACCAGCAGTGGGGGAGGGGATGAGCAGTTCTTC. It is translated as CATSSGGGDEQFF.